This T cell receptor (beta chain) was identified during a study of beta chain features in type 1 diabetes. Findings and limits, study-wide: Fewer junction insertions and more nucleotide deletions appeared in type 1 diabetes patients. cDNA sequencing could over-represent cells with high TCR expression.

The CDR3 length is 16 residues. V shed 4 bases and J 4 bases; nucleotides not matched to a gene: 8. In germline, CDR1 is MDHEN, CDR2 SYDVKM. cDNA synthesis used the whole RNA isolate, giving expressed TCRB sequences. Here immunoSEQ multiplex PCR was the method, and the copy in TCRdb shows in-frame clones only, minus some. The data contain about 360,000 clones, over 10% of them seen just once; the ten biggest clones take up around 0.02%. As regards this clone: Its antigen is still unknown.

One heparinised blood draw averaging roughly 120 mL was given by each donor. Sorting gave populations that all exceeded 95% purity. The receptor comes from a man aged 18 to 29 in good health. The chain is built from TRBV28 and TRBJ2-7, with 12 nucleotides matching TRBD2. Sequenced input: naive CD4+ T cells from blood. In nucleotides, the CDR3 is TGTGCCAGCAGTTCAAAGACTAGCGGGAGTAGGTACGAGCAGTACTTC. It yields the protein CASSSKTSGSRYEQYF.